The 24 T cell receptor beta chains given below trace back to one sample, sequenced in a study of CD4+ T cells in melanoma. The method was immunoSEQ multiplex PCR; TCRdb's version includes in-frame clones alone and lacks a portion of them. In the table there are 50,000 to 60,000 clones, 60% to 80% of which are singletons. The sample consisted of tumor tissue. Receptors originate from a human donor with melanoma.

This chain connects TRBV2 to TRBJ1-2, with 7 bases fitting TRBD1. Germline V gene sequence: CDR1 SNHLY, CDR2 FYNNEI. J lost 4 bases, V lost 6 bases, and 5 bases had no gene match. The CDR3 extends over 13 amino acids. The CDR3 is CASSSGTAYGYTF. CDR3 coding DNA: TGTGCCAGCAGCTCCGGGACAGCCTATGGCTACACCTTC.

The chain links TRBV11-2 to TRBJ2-7; D gene unclear. V was cut by 4 bases and J by 5 bases, with 9 bases left in between. Germline CDR1 and CDR2: SGHAT and FQNNGV. The CDR3 length is 12 residues. CDR3 protein: CASSYPIHEQYF. CDR3 coding DNA: TGTGCCAGCAGCTACCCCATCCACGAGCAGTACTTC.

This clone was recorded only once. V gene TRBV5-4 combines with J gene TRBJ2-1; D possibly uses TRBD1 or TRBD2 (7 bases each). Trimming shortened V by 3 bases and J by 5 bases, and 15 bases separated the two germline ends. This CDR3 comprises 15 residues. CDR1 is SGHNT, CDR2 YYREEE, per germline (reference sequence). For the CDR3, the DNA is TGTGCCAGCAGCTGGGCAGGGGGGGGGCACAATGAGCAGTTCTTC. Translation gives CASSWAGGGHNEQFF.

This chain connects TRBV15 to TRBJ2-7; 11 positions match TRBD1. Germline CDR1 is LNHNV and CDR2 is YYDKDF (reference sequence). The CDR3 extends over 15 amino acids. Trimming took 3 bases from V and 5 from J; bases not matched to a gene: 6. The CDR3 is CATSRGGQGVDEQYF. The CDR3 DNA is TGTGCCACCAGCAGGGGGGGACAGGGGGTGGACGAGCAGTACTTC.

This sequence joins TRBV6-1 and TRBJ2-1, with a tentative D call TRBD1 (6 bases). The V and J ends lost 4 bases and 4 bases respectively, with 11 bases between them. This CDR3 spans 14 amino acids. The germline CDR1 and CDR2 sequences are MNHNS and SASEGT. The CDR3 region is CASSVWGRYNEQFF. The CDR3 coding sequence is TGTGCCAGCAGTGTGTGGGGGCGGTACAATGAGCAGTTCTTC.

This clone was seen more than once but under ten times. This chain joins TRBV15 and TRBJ1-2; D is undetermined. This CDR3 comprises 13 residues. V was trimmed by 1 base and J by 3 bases, leaving 6 bases between them. Germline V gene data show CDR1 as LNHNV and CDR2 as YYDKDF (reference sequence). For the CDR3, the DNA is TGTGCCACCAGCAGAGCGACGGACTATGGCTACACCTTC. This translates into CATSRATDYGYTF.

The chain is built from TRBV7-8 and TRBJ2-4; TRBD1 matches 7 bases. The CDR3 loop spans 14 amino acids. Per germline, CDR1 SGHVS and CDR2 FQNEAQ. V lost 3 bases and J lost 8; bases outside the gene matches: 7. The DNA of the CDR3 is TGTGCCAGCAGCTTGTCCAGGGGGAACGACATTCAGTACTTC. Its protein product is CASSLSRGNDIQYF. Supplemented by reference TRBV7-8 and TRBJ2-4, the full variable domain reads GAGVSQSPRYKVAKRGQDVALRCDPISGHVSLFWYQQALGQGPEFLTYFQNEAQLDKSGLPSDRFFAERPEGSVSTLKIQRTQQEDSAVYLCASSLSRGNDIQYFGAGTRLSVL.

This rearrangement joins TRBV6-5 to TRBJ2-1; D is undetermined. Germline CDR1 MNHEY, CDR2 SVGAGI. V shed 0 bases and J shed 4 bases, with 7 bases lying between them. This CDR3 contains 14 residues. CDR3 sequence reads: CASSYSGQYNEQFF. CDR3 in DNA: TGTGCCAGCAGTTACTCAGGGCAGTACAATGAGCAGTTCTTC.

V and J are TRBV5-1 and TRBJ1-2; 7 bases match TRBD1. CDR1 and CDR2 (germline): SGHRS, YFSETQ. J gave up 5 bases and V 2 bases, and 9 bases lay outside the gene matches. The CDR3 runs 15 residues. The CDR3 DNA reads TGCGCCAGCAGCTTTAGGGGGCGGAACTTGTATGGCTACACCTTC. As protein: CASSFRGRNLYGYTF.

Turning to this clone: Germline is not matched at one junction end, which may reflect a read error. The sample has other DNA sequences that encode this CDR3 too. The chain uses TRBV7-7 and TRBJ2-7; TRBD1 matches at 11 bases. The CDR3 loop spans 13 amino acids. Germline V gene lookup returns CDR1 SSHAT and CDR2 FNYEAQ (reference sequence). CDR3 region: CASSSGTGGEQYF. The CDR3 region has the DNA TGTGCTAGCAGTAGCGGGACAGGGGGAGAGCAGTACTTC.

The chain recombines TRBV2 with TRBJ1-2; 7 nucleotides match TRBD1. This CDR3 is built from 15 residues. Germline V gene sequence: CDR1 SNHLY, CDR2 FYNNEI. The trim removed 6 bases at V and 2 bases at J, leaving 9 bases unmatched. CDR3 loop: CASSWTGRGNYGYTF. In DNA, the CDR3 is TGTGCCAGCAGCTGGACAGGAAGGGGGAACTATGGCTACACCTTC.

Of note for this clone: A much larger clone is a single base away; this may be a read error. The chain has TRBV7-8 and TRBJ2-2; no clear D gene. This CDR3 is built from 12 residues. Between the trimmed V and J ends, which lost 4 bases and 0 bases, there was a span of 0 bases. The V gene's germline CDR1 is SGHVS and CDR2 FQNEAQ. The CDR3 is CASSSNTGELFF. The CDR3 nucleotides read TGTGCCAGCAGCTCGAACACCGGGGAGCTGTTTTTT.

This chain uses TRBV4-1 with TRBJ2-5, with 10 bases fitting TRBD2. The J segment lost 11 bases and the V segment lost 0 bases, leaving 12 bases of the junction unmatched. This CDR3 is 16 amino acids long. Per germline, CDR1 MGHRA and CDR2 YSYEKL. CDR3 loop: CASSQDPASGGDEQYF. CDR3 bases: TGCGCCAGCAGCCAAGATCCGGCTAGCGGGGGTGATGAGCAGTACTTC.

This clone appeared a single time. V usage is TRBV7-6 and J usage is TRBJ2-7, with 8 bases lining up with TRBD1. The germline CDR1 and CDR2 sequences are SGHVS and FNYEAQ. After removal of 7 bases from V and 0 bases from J, the junction contained 14 bases not matched to a gene. The CDR3 loop spans 17 amino acids. The CDR3 DNA sequence: TGTGCCAGCACATCCTGGGTTGGGGACAGGAGCTCCTACGAGCAGTACTTC. Translated, it gives CASTSWVGDRSSYEQYF. Combining the CDR3 with reference TRBV7-6 and TRBJ2-7 gives the whole variable domain GAGVSQSPRYKVTKRGQDVALRCDPISGHVSLYWYRQALGQGPEFLTYFNYEAQQDKSGLPNDRFSAERPEGSISTLTIQRTEQRDSAMYRCASTSWVGDRSSYEQYFGPGTRLTVT.

This chain links TRBV6-5 with TRBJ1-1; a weak D match, TRBD1 (6 bases). V gave up 7 bases and J gave up 5 bases, with 8 bases separating them. The CDR3 has 11 residues. Germline V gives CDR1 MNHEY, CDR2 SVGAGI. The CDR3 loop reads CASKRGTEAFF. In DNA form, the CDR3 reads TGTGCCAGCAAAAGGGGGACTGAAGCTTTCTTT.

This sequence joins TRBV18 and TRBJ2-6; D remains ambiguous. This CDR3 contains 14 residues. Germline V CDR1 and CDR2: KGHSH, LQKENI. V was pared by 3 bases and J by 2 bases, with 5 bases between. The CDR3 bases are TGTGCCAGCTCACCCACAGCTGGGGCCAACGTCCTGACTTTC. Encoded protein: CASSPTAGANVLTF.

The chain employs TRBV28 and TRBJ2-3; D could derive from TRBD1 or TRBD2 (6 bases each). The CDR3 loop spans 17 amino acids. Trimming took off 5 bases at V and 2 bases at J, with 20 bases between the two ends. Germline CDR1 is MDHEN and CDR2 is SYDVKM. Here the CDR3 DNA reads TGTGCCAGCAGTGGGATAAGACGGGGGCCCTACACAGATACGCAGTATTTT. This sequence encodes CASSGIRRGPYTDTQYF.

This sequence joins TRBV30 and TRBJ1-4; D remains unclear. The V end was cut by 0 bases, the J end by 3 bases, with 5 bases between. This CDR3 comprises 13 residues. CDR1 is GTSNPN, CDR2 SVGIG, per germline (reference sequence). The CDR3 nucleotides are TGTGCCTGGAGTGTACGACCTAATGAAAAACTGTTTTTT. Encoded protein: CAWSVRPNEKLFF.

Only a few counts were recorded for this clone. The J gene is TRBJ2-5, the V gene TRBV19, with D maybe TRBD2 (7 bases). There are 13 residues in the CDR3. Germline loops: CDR1 LNHDA, CDR2 SQIVND (reference sequence). The V and J ends lost 3 bases and 5 bases respectively, with 10 bases between them. CDR3 nucleotide sequence: TGTGCCAGTAGTATCAGGGGAGGGGAGACCCAGTACTTC. It translates to CASSIRGGETQYF.

J is TRBJ2-7 and V is TRBV27; D gene uncertain. This CDR3 contains 12 residues. Looked up from germline, CDR1 is MNHEY and CDR2 is SMNVEV (reference sequence). V was pared by 6 bases and J by 2 bases, with 8 bases between. The CDR3 protein is CASRPGPYEQYF. CDR3 bases: TGTGCCAGCAGGCCAGGCCCCTACGAGCAGTACTTC.

This sequence joins TRBV29-1 and TRBJ2-7; maybe TRBD2 (5 bases). V was pared by 6 bases and J by 6 bases, with 12 bases between. Germline V gene lookup returns CDR1 SQVTM and CDR2 ANQGSEA. The CDR3 is made up of 11 amino acids. The CDR3 DNA sequence: TGCAGCGTCCCCTCCGCGGGCGAGCAGTACTTC. Residues: CSVPSAGEQYF.

The chain is built from TRBV11-2 and TRBJ2-3, with D possibly matching TRBD2 (7 bases). Germline V lookup: CDR1 SGHAT, CDR2 FQNNGV. The ends were cut back, 2 bases at V and 5 bases at J, with 14 bases in the middle. The CDR3 is 15 residues long. The CDR3 sequence: CASSLWGGPRDTQYF. The CDR3 nucleotides read TGTGCCAGCAGCTTATGGGGGGGGCCTAGAGATACGCAGTATTTT.

V and J are TRBV18 and TRBJ2-7, with 8 bases lining up with TRBD1. CDR3 length: 15 amino acids. Germline trimming cut 3 bases from V and 5 bases from J; bases unmatched to any gene: 9. Germline V gene lookup returns CDR1 KGHSH and CDR2 LQKENI. The CDR3 loop is CASSPSQGAFNEQYF. The CDR3 DNA reads as TGTGCCAGCTCACCCTCCCAGGGGGCCTTTAACGAGCAGTACTTC.

V usage is TRBV10-1 and J usage is TRBJ2-2; TRBD1 matches at 7 bases. Germline assignment: CDR1 WNHNN and CDR2 SYGVQD (reference sequence). This CDR3 region has 14 residues. The V segment lost 2 bases and the J segment 6 bases; nucleotides outside the gene matches: 3. The CDR3 DNA reads TGCGCCAGCAGTGAGAGGGGGCTCGCCGGGGAGCTGTTTTTT. It translates to CASSERGLAGELFF.